This TCR beta chain came from a study of blood T cell repertoires in COVID-19. Study overall: Sites in the United States, Italy and Spain provided acute and convalescent COVID-19 samples. T cells, B-cell-depleted T cells, or PBMCs provided the cDNA or gDNA that served as material.

Clinical history as reported by participants underpinned cohort assignment. Per the study methods: Estimated nucleated cell counts came from reference gene primer amplification. Using immunoSEQ multiplex PCR, the repertoire was profiled, and TCRdb retains in-frame clones only, with some absent. Clone size and V and J calls were adopted from that table, with D and trimming inferred from the DNA. Of about 250,000 clones listed, 80% to 85% are singletons. In this sample, this clone turned up once. This clonotype originated in a man aged 50 to 60 who had recovered from COVID-19. The sample comprised PBMCs or T cells enriched from blood (not recorded which).

This chain's CDR3 is CASTRDSTYNEQFF. Written as DNA, the CDR3 is TGTGCCAGCACCCGGGACTCAACCTACAATGAGCAGTTCTTC. This chain links TRBV6-5 with TRBJ2-1; D possibly corresponds to TRBD2 (6 bases). Germline V CDR1 and CDR2: MNHEY, SVGAGI. The CDR3 has 14 amino acids. The V end lost 7 bases, the J end lost 2 bases, and 12 bases lay between the germline ends.